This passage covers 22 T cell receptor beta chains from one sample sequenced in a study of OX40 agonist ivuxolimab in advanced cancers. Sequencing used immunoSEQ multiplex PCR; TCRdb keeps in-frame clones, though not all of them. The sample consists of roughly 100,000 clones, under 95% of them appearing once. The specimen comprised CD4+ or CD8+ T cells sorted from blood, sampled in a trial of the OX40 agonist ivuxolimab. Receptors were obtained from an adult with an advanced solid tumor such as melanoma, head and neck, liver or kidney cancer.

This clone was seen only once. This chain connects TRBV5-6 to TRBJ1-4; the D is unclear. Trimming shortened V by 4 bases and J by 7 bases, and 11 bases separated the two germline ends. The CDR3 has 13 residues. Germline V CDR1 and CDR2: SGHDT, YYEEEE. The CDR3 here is CASSIQDGEKLFF. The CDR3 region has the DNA TGTGCCAGCAGCATCCAGGACGGTGAAAAACTGTTTTTT.

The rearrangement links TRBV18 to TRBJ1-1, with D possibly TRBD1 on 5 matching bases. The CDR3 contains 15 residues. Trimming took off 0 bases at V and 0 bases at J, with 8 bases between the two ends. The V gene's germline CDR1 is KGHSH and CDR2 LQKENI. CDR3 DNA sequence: TGTGCCAGCTCACCACCAGCAGGGATGAACACTGAAGCTTTCTTT. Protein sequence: CASSPPAGMNTEAFF.

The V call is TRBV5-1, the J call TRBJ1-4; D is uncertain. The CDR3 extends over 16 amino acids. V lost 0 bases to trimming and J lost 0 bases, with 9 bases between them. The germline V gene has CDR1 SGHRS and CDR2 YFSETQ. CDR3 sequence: CASSLEGSATNEKLFF. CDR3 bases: TGCGCCAGCAGCTTGGAGGGCTCTGCAACTAATGAAAAACTGTTTTTT.

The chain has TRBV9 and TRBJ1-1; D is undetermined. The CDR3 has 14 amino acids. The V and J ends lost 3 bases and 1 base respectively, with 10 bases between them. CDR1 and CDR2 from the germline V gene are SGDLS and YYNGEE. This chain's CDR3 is CASSGGIRNTEAFF. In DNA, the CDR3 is TGTGCCAGCAGCGGAGGTATCAGGAACACTGAAGCTTTCTTT.

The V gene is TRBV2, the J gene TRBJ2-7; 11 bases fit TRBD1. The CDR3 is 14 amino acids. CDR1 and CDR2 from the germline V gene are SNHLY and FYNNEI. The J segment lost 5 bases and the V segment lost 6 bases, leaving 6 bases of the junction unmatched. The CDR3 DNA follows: TGTGCCAGCAGGGGGACAGGGGGTACCCACGAGCAGTACTTC. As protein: CASRGTGGTHEQYF. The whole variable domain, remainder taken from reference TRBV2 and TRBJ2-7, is EPEVTQTPSHQVTQMGQEVILRCVPISNHLYFYWYRQILGQKVEFLVSFYNNEISEKSEIFDDQFSVERPDGSNFTLKIRSTKLEDSAMYFCASRGTGGTHEQYFGPGTRLTVT.

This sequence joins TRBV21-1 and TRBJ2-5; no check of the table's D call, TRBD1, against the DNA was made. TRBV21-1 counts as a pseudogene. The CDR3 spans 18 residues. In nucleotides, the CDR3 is TGTGCCAGCAGCAAGAGGCGAGTTAAAGGGGGCGAACAAGAGACCCAGTACTTC. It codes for CASSKRRVKGGEQETQYF.

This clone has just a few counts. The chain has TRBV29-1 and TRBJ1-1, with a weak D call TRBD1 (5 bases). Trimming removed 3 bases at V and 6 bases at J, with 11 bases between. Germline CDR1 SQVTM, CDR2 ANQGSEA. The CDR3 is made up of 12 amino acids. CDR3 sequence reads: CSVDSRGAEAFF. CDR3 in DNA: TGCAGCGTTGACTCTCGGGGCGCTGAAGCTTTCTTT.

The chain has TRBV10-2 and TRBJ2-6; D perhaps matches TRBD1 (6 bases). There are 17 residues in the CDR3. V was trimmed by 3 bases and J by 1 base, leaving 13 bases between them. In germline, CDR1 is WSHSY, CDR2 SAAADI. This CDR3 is CASSETVGGSGANVLTF. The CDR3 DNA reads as TGCGCCAGCAGTGAAACAGTAGGGGGATCTGGGGCCAACGTCCTGACTTTC.

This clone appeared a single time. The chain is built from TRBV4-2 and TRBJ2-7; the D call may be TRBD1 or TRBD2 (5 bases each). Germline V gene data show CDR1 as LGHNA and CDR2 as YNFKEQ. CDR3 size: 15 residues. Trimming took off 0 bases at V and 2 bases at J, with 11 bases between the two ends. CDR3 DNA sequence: TGTGCCAGCAGCCAAGATGGGACCGATCCCTACGAGCAGTACTTC. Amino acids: CASSQDGTDPYEQYF.

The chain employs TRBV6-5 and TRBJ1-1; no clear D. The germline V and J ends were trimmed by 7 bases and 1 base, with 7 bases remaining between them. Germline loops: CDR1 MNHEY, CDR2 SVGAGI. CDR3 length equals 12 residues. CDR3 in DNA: TGTGCCAGCACCACTAGGAACACTGAAGCTTTCTTT. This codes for CASTTRNTEAFF.

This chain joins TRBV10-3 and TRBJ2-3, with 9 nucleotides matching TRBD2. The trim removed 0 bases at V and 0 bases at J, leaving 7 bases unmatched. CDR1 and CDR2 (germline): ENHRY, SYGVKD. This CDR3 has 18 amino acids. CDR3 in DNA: TGTGCCATCAGTGAGTCAGGGCTAGCGGGGTCAAGCACAGATACGCAGTATTTT. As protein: CAISESGLAGSSTDTQYF.

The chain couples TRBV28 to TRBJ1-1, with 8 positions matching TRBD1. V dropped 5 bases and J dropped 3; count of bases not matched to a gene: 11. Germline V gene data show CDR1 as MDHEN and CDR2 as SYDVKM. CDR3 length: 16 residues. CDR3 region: CASSPGQVTGDTEAFF. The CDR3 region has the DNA TGTGCCAGCAGTCCGGGACAGGTCACAGGGGACACTGAAGCTTTCTTT.

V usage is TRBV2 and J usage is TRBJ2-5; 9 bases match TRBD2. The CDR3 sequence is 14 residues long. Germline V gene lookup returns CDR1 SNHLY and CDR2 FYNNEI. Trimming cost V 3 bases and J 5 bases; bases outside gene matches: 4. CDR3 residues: CASSDSGSEETQYF. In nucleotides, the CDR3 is TGTGCCAGCAGTGATAGCGGGAGCGAGGAGACCCAGTACTTC.

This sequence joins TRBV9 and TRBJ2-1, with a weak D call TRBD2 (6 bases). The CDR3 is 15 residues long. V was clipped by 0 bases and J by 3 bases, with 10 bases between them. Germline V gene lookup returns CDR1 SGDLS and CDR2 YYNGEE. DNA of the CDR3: TGTGCCAGCAGCGTAGCTAGCGACCGCTACAATGAGCAGTTCTTC. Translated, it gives CASSVASDRYNEQFF.

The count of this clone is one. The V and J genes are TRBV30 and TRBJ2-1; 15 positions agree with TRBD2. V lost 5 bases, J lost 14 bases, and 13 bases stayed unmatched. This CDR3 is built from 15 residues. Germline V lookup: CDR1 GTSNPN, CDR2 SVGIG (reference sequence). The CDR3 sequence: CAWAPKGLAGGGEFF. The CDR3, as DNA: TGTGCCTGGGCCCCGAAGGGACTAGCGGGAGGCGGGGAGTTCTTC.

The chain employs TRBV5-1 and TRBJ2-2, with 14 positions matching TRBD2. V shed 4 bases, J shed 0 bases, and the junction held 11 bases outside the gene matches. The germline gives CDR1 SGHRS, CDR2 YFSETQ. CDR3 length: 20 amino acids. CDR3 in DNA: TGCGCCAGCAGCCGCCTCGGGACTAGCGGGAGTAGTTCGAACACCGGGGAGCTGTTTTTT. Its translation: CASSRLGTSGSSSNTGELFF. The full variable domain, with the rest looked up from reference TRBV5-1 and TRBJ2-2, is KAGVTQTPRYLIKTRGQQVTLSCSPISGHRSVSWYQQTPGQGLQFLFEYFSETQRNKGNFPGRFSGRQFSNSRSEMNVSTLELGDSALYLCASSRLGTSGSSSNTGELFFGEGSRLTVL.

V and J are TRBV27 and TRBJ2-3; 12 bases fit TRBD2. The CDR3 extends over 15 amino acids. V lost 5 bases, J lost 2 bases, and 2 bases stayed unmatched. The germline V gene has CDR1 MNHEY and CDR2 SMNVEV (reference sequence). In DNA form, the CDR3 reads TGTGCCAGCAGTCTAGCGGGAGGGGACACAGATACGCAGTATTTT. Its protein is CASSLAGGDTDTQYF.

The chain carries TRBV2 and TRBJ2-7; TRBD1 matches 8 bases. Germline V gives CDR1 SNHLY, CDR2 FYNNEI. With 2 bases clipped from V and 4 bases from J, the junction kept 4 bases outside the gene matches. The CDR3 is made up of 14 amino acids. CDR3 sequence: CASSESRGRYEQYF. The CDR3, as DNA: TGTGCCAGCAGTGAATCCAGGGGGCGGTACGAGCAGTACTTC.

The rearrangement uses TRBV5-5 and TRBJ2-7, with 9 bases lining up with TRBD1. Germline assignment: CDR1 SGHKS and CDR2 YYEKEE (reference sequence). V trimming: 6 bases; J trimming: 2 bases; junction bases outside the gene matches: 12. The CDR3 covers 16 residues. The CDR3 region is CASTGGKGTGTYEQYF. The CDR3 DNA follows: TGTGCCAGCACCGGGGGGAAGGGGACAGGGACCTACGAGCAGTACTTC.

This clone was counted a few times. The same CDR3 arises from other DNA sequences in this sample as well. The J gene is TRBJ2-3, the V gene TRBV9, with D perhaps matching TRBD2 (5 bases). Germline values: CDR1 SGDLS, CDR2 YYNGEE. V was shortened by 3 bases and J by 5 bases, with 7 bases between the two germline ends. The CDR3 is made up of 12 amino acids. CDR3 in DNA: TGTGCCAGCAGCGCACGGGAAGATACGCAGTATTTT. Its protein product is CASSAREDTQYF. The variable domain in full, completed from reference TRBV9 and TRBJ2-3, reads DSGVTQTPKHLITATGQRVTLRCSPRSGDLSVYWYQQSLDQGLQFLIQYYNGEERAKGNILERFSAQQFPDLHSELNLSSLELGDSALYFCASSAREDTQYFGPGTRLTVL.

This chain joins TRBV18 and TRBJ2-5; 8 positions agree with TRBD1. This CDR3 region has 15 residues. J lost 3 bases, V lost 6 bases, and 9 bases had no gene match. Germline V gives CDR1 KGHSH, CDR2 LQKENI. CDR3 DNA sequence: TGTGCCAGCTCCCGAGGACAGGGAGGTGAAGAGACCCAGTACTTC. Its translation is CASSRGQGGEETQYF.

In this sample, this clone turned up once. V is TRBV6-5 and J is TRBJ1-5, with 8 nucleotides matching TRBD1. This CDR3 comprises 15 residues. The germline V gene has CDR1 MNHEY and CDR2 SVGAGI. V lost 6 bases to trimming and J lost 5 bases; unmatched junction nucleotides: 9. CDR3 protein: CASRRGQGGDQPQHF. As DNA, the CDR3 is TGTGCCAGCAGACGTGGACAGGGTGGAGATCAGCCCCAGCATTTT.